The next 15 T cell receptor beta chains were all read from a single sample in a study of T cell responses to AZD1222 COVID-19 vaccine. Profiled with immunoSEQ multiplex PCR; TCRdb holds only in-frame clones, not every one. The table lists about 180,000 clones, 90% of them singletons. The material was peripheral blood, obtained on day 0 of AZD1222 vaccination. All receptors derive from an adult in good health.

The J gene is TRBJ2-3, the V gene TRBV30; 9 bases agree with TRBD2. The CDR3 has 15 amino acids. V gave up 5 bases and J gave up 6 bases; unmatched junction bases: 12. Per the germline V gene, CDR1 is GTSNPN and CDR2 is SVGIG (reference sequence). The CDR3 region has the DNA TGTGCCTGGGGGACCGGGACTAGCCTCCCGGATACGCAGTATTTT. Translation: CAWGTGTSLPDTQYF.

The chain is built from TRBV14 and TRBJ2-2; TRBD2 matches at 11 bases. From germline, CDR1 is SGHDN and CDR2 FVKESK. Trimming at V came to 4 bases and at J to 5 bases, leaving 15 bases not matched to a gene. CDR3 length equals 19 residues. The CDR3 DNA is TGTGCCAGCAGCCCCTTCAACCTAGCGGGGGGATCTTTAACCGGGGAGCTGTTTTTT. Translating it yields CASSPFNLAGGSLTGELFF.

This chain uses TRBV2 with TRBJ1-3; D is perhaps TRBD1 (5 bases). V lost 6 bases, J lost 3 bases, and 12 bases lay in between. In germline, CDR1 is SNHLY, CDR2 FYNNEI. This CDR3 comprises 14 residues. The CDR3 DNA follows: TGTGCCAGCAGAGGCAGGGATAATGGAAACACCATATATTTT. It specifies CASRGRDNGNTIYF.

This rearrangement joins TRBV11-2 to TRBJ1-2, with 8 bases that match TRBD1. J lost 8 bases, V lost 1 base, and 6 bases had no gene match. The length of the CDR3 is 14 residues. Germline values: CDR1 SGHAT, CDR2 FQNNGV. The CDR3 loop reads CASSLGTGTRGYTF. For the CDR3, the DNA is TGTGCCAGCAGCTTAGGGACAGGGACGAGGGGCTACACCTTC.

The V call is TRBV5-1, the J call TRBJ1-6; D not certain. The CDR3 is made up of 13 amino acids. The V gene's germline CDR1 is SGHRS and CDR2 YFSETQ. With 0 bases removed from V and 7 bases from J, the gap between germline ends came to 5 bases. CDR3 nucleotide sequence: TGCGCCAGCAGCTTGGGTCCGAATTCACCCCTCCACTTT. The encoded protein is CASSLGPNSPLHF.

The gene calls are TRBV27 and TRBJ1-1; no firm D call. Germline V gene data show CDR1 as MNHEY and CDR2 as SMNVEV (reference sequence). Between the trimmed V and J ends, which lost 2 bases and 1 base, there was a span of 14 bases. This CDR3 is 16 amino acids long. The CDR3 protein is CASSLDRTRTNTEAFF. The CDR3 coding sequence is TGTGCCAGCAGTTTAGACCGTACCAGGACGAACACTGAAGCTTTCTTT.

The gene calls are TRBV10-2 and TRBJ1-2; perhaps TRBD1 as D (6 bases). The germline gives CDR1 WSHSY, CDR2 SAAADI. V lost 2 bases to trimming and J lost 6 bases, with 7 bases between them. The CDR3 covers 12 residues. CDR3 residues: CASSEDRHGYTF. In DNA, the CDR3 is TGCGCCAGCAGTGAGGACAGGCATGGCTACACCTTC.

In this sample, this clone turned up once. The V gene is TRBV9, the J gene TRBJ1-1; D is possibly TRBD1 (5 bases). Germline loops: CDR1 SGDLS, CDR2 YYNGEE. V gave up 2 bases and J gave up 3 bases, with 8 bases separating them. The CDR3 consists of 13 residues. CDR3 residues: CASSVLTDTEAFF. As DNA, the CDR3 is TGTGCCAGCAGCGTGCTGACAGACACTGAAGCTTTCTTT.

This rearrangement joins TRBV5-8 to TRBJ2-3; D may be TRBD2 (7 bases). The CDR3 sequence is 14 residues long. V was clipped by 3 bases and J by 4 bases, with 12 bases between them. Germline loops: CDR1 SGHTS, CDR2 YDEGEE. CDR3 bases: TGTGCCAGCAGCTCACTAGGGGGGGCAGATACGCAGTATTTT. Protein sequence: CASSSLGGADTQYF.

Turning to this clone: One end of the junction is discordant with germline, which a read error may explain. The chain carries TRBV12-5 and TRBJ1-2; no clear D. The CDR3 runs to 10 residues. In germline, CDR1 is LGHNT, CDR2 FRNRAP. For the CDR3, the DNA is TGTGCTAGTGGTTTGGCGACCGTATCCTTC. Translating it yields CASGLATVSF.

For the CDR3, the DNA is TGTGCCAGCAGTGAAGCCGGGCCACCCCAAGAGACCCAGTACTTC. Amino acids: CASSEAGPPQETQYF. J is TRBJ2-5 and V is TRBV2; no definite D call. This CDR3 region has 15 residues. The germline V gene encodes CDR1 SNHLY and CDR2 FYNNEI. Trimming removed 0 bases from V and 1 base from J, with 9 bases in between.

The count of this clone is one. Here the CDR3 reads CASSPGWGAHSYEQYF. The DNA of the CDR3 is TGCGCCAGCAGCCCTGGCTGGGGGGCCCACTCCTACGAGCAGTACTTC. V is TRBV5-1 and J is TRBJ2-7; D may correspond to TRBD1 or TRBD2 (6 bases each). The germline V and J ends were trimmed by 4 bases and 0 bases, with 17 bases remaining between them. CDR3 size: 16 residues. Germline values: CDR1 SGHRS, CDR2 YFSETQ. The full variable domain, its missing parts supplied by reference TRBV5-1 and TRBJ2-7, is KAGVTQTPRYLIKTRGQQVTLSCSPISGHRSVSWYQQTPGQGLQFLFEYFSETQRNKGNFPGRFSGRQFSNSRSEMNVSTLELGDSALYLCASSPGWGAHSYEQYFGPGTRLTVT.

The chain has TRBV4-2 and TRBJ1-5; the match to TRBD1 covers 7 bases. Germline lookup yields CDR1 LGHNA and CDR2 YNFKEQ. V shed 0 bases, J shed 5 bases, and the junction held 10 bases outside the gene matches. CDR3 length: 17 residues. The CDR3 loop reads CASSQEARGVEHQPQHF. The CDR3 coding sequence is TGTGCCAGCAGCCAAGAAGCCAGGGGGGTAGAGCATCAGCCCCAGCATTTT.

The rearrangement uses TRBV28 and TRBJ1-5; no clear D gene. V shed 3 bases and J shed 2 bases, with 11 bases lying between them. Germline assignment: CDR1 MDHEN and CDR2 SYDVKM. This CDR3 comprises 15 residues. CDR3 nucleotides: TGTGCCAGCAGTTTTGGGTCCAAGGGCAATCAGCCCCAGCATTTT. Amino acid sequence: CASSFGSKGNQPQHF.

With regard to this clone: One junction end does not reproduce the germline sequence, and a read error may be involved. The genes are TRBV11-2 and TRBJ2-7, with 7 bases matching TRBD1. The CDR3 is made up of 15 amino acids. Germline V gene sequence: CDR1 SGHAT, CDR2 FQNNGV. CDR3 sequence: CASSVDRVASYEQYF. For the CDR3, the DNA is TGTGCCAGCAGCGTAGACAGGGTGGCCTCCTACGAGCAGTACTTC.